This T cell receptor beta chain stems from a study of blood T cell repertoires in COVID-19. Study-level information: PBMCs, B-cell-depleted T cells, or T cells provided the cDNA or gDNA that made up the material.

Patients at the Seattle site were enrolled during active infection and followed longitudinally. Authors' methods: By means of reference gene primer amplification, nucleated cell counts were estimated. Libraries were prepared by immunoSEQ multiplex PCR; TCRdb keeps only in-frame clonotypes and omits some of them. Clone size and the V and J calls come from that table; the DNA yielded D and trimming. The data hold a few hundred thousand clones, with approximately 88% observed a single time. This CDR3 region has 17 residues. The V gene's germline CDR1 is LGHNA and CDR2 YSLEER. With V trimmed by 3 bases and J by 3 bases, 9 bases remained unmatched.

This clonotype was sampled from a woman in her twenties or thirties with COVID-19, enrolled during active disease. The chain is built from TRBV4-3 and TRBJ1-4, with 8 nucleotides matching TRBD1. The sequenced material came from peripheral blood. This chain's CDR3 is CASSQDRVPPANEKLFF. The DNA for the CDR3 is TGCGCCAGCAGCCAGGACAGGGTCCCTCCAGCTAATGAAAAACTGTTTTTT.